The 14 T cell receptor beta chains given below trace back to one sample, sequenced in a study of T-cell memory formation after mild COVID-19. Each CDR3 protein is one row after TCRdb ran MiXCR on the 5' RACE reads. The sample has 350,000 to 450,000 distinct CDR3 sequences, approximately 15% seen once; the top ten hold about 22%. Sequencing was carried out using PBMCs or a T cell subset sorted from them (not recorded which). These receptors all stem from a man aged 18 to 35 who had mild COVID-19 (a few samples of this study predate the infection). Cell type and time point are not known.

The chain couples TRBV18 to TRBJ1-3, with 9 bases matching TRBD1. Per germline, CDR1 KGHSH and CDR2 LQKENI. The CDR3 is 15 amino acids. With V trimmed by 6 bases and J by 0 bases, 3 bases remained unmatched. Here the CDR3 reads CASSPGQGSGNTIYF. CDR3 DNA sequence: TGTGCCAGCTCCCCGGGACAGGGCTCTGGAAACACCATATATTTT.

This clonotype was seen many times. The chain couples TRBV6-4 to TRBJ2-5; 9 positions agree with TRBD2. The V gene's germline CDR1 is MRHNA and CDR2 SNTAGT. With V trimmed by 5 bases and J by 5 bases, 9 bases remained unmatched. The CDR3 contains 15 residues. The CDR3 loop reads CASSLIAGAGETQYF. For the CDR3, the DNA is TGTGCCAGCAGTCTTATAGCGGGGGCCGGGGAGACCCAGTACTTC.

The chain uses TRBV4-2 and TRBJ2-1; TRBD1 matches at 10 bases. This CDR3 comprises 16 residues. V shed 3 bases, J shed 0 bases, and the junction held 2 bases outside the gene matches. Germline loops: CDR1 LGHNA, CDR2 YNFKEQ. Here the CDR3 DNA reads TGTGCCAGCAGCCACCGGGACAGGGGCTCCTACAATGAGCAGTTCTTC. Residues: CASSHRDRGSYNEQFF.

The V call is TRBV5-1, the J call TRBJ1-1, with D possibly being TRBD1 (6 bases). The CDR3 consists of 15 residues. The V gene's germline CDR1 is SGHRS and CDR2 YFSETQ. Trimming cost V 4 bases and J 4 bases, with 17 bases left between them. CDR3 coding DNA: TGCGCCAGCAGCCAGCGTGGAGGGGGGATCACTGAAGCTTTCTTT. As protein: CASSQRGGGITEAFF.

This clonotype was seen a handful of times. V and J are TRBV7-9 and TRBJ2-3; D is possibly TRBD1 (6 bases). The CDR3 has 15 amino acids. CDR1 is SEHNR, CDR2 FQNEAQ, per germline (reference sequence). V shed 6 bases and J shed 2 bases, with 15 bases lying between them. The CDR3 sequence: CASSYHRANTDTQYF. In DNA form, the CDR3 reads TGTGCCAGCAGTTATCACAGGGCAAACACAGATACGCAGTATTTT.

V and J are TRBV7-3 and TRBJ2-2, with a possible D match to TRBD1 (6 bases). The germline V gene encodes CDR1 SGHTA and CDR2 FQGTGA. V was trimmed by 6 bases and J by 3 bases, leaving 11 bases between them. The CDR3 sequence is 14 residues long. The CDR3 loop is CASSSQGYTGELFF. In DNA, the CDR3 is TGTGCCAGCAGTAGTCAGGGGTACACCGGGGAGCTGTTTTTT.

The chain has TRBV6-1 and TRBJ1-2; D gene unclear. Germline V gene data show CDR1 as MNHNS and CDR2 as SASEGT. V was cut by 4 bases and J by 5 bases, with 11 bases left in between. This CDR3 has 13 residues. The CDR3 DNA reads as TGTGCCAGCAGTGTCGTAAACTCGTATGGCTACACCTTC. The encoded protein is CASSVVNSYGYTF.

Only a few counts were recorded for this clonotype. The V call is TRBV6-5, the J call TRBJ1-5, with D uncertain. This CDR3 is 12 amino acids long. Looked up from germline, CDR1 is MNHEY and CDR2 is SVGAGI. The V and J ends lost 6 bases and 6 bases respectively, with 9 bases between them. DNA for the CDR3: TGTGCCAGCAGCCTCCGTGGTCAGCCCCAGCATTTT. It translates to CASSLRGQPQHF.

The chain links TRBV6-6 to TRBJ2-2; 8 nucleotides align to TRBD1. The V gene end was trimmed by 8 bases and the J gene end by 4 bases; junction bases not matched to a gene: 6. The germline gives CDR1 MNHNY, CDR2 SVGAGI (reference sequence). The CDR3 extends over 14 amino acids. DNA of the CDR3: TGTGCCAGCGATAGACAGGGGACCACCGGGGAGCTGTTTTTT. It encodes CASDRQGTTGELFF.

CDR3 nucleotides: TGTGCCAGTAGTCCAGCAGAGGTGGGGTACACTGAAGCTTTCTTT. Its protein product is CASSPAEVGYTEAFF. The V and J genes are TRBV19 and TRBJ1-1, with unresolved D. Trimming shortened V by 5 bases and J by 3 bases, and 16 bases separated the two germline ends. In germline, CDR1 is LNHDA, CDR2 SQIVND (reference sequence). There are 15 residues in the CDR3.

This clonotype was counted at least ten times. The chain carries TRBV6-4 and TRBJ2-4; 8 bases map to TRBD2. Looked up from germline, CDR1 is MRHNA and CDR2 is SNTAGT. V shed 3 bases, J shed 1 base, and the junction held 5 bases outside the gene matches. The CDR3 runs 16 residues. CDR3: CASSEPTSVAKNIQYF. The CDR3 DNA reads TGTGCCAGCAGTGAACCGACTAGCGTGGCCAAAAACATTCAGTACTTC.

Only a few counts were recorded for this clonotype. V is TRBV5-1 and J is TRBJ1-2, with D hard to call. Germline loops: CDR1 SGHRS, CDR2 YFSETQ. The CDR3 is 12 amino acids. Trimming took off 3 bases at V and 6 bases at J, with 9 bases between the two ends. The CDR3 region is CASSSVGNGYTF. CDR3 DNA sequence: TGCGCCAGCAGCTCTGTGGGGAATGGCTACACCTTC.

The rearrangement links TRBV6-7 to TRBJ2-5; the D gene could be TRBD1 or TRBD2 (5 bases each). TRBV6-7 is an ORF, with its function uncertain. The CDR3 loop spans 16 amino acids. V was trimmed by 0 bases and J by 4 bases, leaving 15 bases between them. As DNA, the CDR3 is TGTGCCAGCAGTTACTCGAAACTTGGGGACCGAGAGACCCAGTACTTC. It translates to CASSYSKLGDRETQYF.

The V and J genes are TRBV2 and TRBJ1-6; TRBD1 matches at 7 bases. CDR1 is SNHLY and CDR2 is FYNNEI in the germline V gene. V shed 6 bases, J shed 8 bases, and the junction held 13 bases outside the gene matches. This CDR3 has 16 residues. CDR3 loop: CASRAGTAATHSPLHF. Written as DNA, the CDR3 is TGTGCCAGCAGAGCCGGGACAGCAGCTACTCATTCACCCCTCCACTTT.